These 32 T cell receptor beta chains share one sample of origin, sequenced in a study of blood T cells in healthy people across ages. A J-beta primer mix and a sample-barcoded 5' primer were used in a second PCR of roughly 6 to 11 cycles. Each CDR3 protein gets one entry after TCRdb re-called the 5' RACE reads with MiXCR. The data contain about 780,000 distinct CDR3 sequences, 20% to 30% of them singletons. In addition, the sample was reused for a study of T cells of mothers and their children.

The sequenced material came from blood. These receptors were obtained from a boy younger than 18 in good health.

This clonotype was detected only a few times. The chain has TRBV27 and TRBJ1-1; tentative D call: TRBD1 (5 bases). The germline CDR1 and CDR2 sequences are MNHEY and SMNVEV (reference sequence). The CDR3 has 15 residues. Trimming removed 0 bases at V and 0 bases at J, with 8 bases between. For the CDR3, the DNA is TGTGCCAGCAGTTTATCGCCGGGGGTGAACACTGAAGCTTTCTTT. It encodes CASSLSPGVNTEAFF.

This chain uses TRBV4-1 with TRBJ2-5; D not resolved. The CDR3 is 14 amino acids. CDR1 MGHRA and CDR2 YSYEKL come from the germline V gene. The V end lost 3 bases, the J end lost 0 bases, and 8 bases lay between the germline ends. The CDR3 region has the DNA TGCGCCAGCAGCCACGTAACGGACCAAGAGACCCAGTACTTC. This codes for CASSHVTDQETQYF.

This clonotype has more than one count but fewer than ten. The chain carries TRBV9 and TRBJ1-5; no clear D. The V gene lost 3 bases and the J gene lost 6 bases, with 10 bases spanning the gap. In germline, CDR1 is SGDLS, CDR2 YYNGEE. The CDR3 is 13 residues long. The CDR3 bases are TGTGCCAGCAGCGCTAAGGTTGGTCAGCCCCAGCATTTT. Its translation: CASSAKVGQPQHF.

This CDR3 reads CASSYHWDRVWRGYEQYF. CDR3 nucleotides: TGTGCCAGCAGCTATCATTGGGATAGAGTCTGGCGCGGTTACGAGCAGTACTTC. The V gene is TRBV3-1, the J gene TRBJ2-7; D ambiguous. V was trimmed by 5 bases and J by 4 bases, leaving 27 bases between them. The CDR3 spans 18 residues. Per germline, CDR1 LGHDT and CDR2 YNNKEL (reference sequence).

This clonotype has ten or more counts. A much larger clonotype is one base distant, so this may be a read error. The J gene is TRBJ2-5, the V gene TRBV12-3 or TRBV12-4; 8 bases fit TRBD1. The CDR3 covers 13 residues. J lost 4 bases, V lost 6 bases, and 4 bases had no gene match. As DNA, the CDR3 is TGTGCCAGCAGCTTTGGACAGGGAGAGACCCAGTACTTC. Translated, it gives CASSFGQGETQYF.

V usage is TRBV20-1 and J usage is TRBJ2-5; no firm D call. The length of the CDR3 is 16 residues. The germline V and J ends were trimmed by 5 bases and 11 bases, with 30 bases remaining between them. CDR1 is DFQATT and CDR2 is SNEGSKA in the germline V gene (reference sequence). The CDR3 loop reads CSAGQAKPPPYNEQYF. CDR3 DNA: TGCAGTGCTGGCCAAGCGAAACCTCCTCCTTACAATGAGCAGTACTTC.

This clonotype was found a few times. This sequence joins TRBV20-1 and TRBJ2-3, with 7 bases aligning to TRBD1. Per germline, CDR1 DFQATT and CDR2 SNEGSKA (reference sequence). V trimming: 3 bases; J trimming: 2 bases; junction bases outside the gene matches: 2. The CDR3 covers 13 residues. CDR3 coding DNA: TGCAGTGCTAGGACAGGGACCACAGATACGCAGTATTTT. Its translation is CSARTGTTDTQYF.

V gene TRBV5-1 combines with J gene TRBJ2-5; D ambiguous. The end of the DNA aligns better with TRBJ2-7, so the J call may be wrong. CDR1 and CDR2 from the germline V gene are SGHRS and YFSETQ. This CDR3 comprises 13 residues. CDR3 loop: CASSLRTNYEQYF. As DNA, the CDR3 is TGCGCCAGCAGCTTGAGGACCAACTACGAGCAGTACTTC.

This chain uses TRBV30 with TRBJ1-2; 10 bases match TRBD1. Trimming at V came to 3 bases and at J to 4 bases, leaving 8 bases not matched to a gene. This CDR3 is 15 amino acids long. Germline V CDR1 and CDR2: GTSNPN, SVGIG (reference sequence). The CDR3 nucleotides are TGTGCCTGGAGGCCGACAGGGGGCGAGGGCTATGGCTACACCTTC. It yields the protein CAWRPTGGEGYGYTF.

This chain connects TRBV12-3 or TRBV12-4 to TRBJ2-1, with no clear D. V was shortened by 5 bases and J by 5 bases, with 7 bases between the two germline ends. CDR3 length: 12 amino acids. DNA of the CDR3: TGTGCCAGCAGTACCCCAAACAATGAGCAGTTCTTC. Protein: CASSTPNNEQFF.

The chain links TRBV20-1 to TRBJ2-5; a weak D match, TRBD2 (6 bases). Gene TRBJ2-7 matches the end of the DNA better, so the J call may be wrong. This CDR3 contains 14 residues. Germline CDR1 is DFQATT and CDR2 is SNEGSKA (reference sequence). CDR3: CSARGLVGVYEQYF. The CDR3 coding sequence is TGCAGTGCTAGAGGACTAGTTGGAGTCTACGAGCAGTACTTC.

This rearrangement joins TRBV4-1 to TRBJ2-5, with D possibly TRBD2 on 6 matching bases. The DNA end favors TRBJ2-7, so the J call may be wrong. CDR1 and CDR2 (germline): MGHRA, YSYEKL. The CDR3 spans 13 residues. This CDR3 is CASSQTGEHEQYF. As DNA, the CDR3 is TGCGCCAGCAGCCAAACGGGGGAACACGAGCAGTACTTC.

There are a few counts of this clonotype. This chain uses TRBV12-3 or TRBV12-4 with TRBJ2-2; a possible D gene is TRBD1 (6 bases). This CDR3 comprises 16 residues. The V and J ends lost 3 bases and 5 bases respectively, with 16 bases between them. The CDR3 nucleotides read TGTGCCAGCAGTTTGAGACAGGCCCTAAGGACCGGGGAGCTGTTTTTT. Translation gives CASSLRQALRTGELFF.

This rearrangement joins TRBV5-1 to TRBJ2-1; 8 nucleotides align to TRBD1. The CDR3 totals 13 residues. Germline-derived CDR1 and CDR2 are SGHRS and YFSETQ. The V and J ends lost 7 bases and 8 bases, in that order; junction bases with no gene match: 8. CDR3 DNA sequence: TGCGCCAGCGGGTACAGGGGGAAGGATGAGCAGTTCTTC. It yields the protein CASGYRGKDEQFF.

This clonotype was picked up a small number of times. The CDR3 nucleotides read TGTGCCAGCAGCTTGGGGGGGACACGCTCCTACAATGAGCAGTTCTTC. Its translation: CASSLGGTRSYNEQFF. V and J are TRBV5-4 and TRBJ2-1; TRBD1 is a possible D gene (6 bases). V was trimmed by 0 bases and J by 0 bases, leaving 10 bases between them. The germline V gene encodes CDR1 SGHNT and CDR2 YYREEE (reference sequence). The CDR3 totals 16 residues.

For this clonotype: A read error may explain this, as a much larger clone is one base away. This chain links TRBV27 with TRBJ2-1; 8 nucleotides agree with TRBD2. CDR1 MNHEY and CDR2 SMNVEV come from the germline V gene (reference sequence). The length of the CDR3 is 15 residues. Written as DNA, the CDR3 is TGTGCCAGCAGTTTACCGGGGGGGTCCTACAATGAGCAGCTCTTC. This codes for CASSLPGGSYNEQLF.

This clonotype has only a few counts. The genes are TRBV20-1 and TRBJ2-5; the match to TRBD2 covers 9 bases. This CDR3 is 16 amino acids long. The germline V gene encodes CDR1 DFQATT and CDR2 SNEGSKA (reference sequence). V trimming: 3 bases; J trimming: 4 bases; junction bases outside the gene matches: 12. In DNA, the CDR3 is TGCAGTGCTAGCGGGGTAGCGGGGGTCTTGGCAGAGACCCAGTACTTC. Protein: CSASGVAGVLAETQYF.

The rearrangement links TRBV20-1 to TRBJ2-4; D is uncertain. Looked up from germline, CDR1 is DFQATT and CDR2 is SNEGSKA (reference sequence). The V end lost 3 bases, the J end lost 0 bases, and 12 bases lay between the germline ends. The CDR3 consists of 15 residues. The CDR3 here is CSARPGPLAKNIQYF. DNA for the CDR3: TGCAGTGCTAGGCCTGGACCTCTAGCCAAAAACATTCAGTACTTC.

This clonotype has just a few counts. CDR3 sequence: CSARGGINEKLFF. The CDR3 DNA follows: TGCAGTGCTAGAGGGGGGATTAATGAAAAACTGTTTTTT. This chain connects TRBV20-1 to TRBJ1-4; maybe TRBD1 (5 bases). Germline V gene data show CDR1 as DFQATT and CDR2 as SNEGSKA (reference sequence). CDR3 length equals 13 residues. V was clipped by 1 base and J by 4 bases, with 7 bases between them.

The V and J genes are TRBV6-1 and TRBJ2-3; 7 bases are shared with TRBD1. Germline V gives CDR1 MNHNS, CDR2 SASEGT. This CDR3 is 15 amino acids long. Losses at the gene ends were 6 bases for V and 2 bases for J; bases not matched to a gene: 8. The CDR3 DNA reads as TGTGCCAGCAGCCCCGGGACAGTGATCACAGATACGCAGTATTTT. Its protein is CASSPGTVITDTQYF.

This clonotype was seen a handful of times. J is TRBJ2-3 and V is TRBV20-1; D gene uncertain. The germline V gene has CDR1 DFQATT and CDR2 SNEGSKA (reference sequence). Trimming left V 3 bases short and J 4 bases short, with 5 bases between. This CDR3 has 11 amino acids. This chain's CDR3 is CSASPADTQYF. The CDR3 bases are TGCAGTGCTAGCCCCGCAGATACGCAGTATTTT.

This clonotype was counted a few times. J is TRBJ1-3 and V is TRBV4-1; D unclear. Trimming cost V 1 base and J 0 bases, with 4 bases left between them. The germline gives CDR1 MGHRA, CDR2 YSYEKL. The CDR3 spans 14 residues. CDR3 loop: CASSQGHSGNTIYF. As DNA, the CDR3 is TGCGCCAGCAGCCAAGGACACTCTGGAAACACCATATATTTT.

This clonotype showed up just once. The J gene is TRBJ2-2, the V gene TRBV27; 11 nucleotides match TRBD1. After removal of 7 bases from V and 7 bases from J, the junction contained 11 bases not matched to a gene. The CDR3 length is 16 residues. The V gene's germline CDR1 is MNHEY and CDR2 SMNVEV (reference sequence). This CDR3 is CASTTRGTGGIGELFF. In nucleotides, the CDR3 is TGTGCCAGCACCACCAGGGGGACAGGGGGGATCGGGGAGCTGTTTTTT.

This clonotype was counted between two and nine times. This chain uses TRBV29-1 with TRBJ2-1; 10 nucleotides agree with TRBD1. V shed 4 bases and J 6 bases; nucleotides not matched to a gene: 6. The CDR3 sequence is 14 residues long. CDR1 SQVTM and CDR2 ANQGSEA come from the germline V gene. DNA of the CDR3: TGCAGCGTTGTCCGGGACAGGGGCTTCAATGAGCAGTTCTTC. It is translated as CSVVRDRGFNEQFF.

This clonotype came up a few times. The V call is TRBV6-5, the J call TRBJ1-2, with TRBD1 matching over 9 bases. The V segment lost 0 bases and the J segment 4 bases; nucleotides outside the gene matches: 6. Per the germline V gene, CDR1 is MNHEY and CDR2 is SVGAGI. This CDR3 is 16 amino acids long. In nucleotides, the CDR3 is TGTGCCAGCAGTTACTCCCGGGACAGGGCTGGCTATGGCTACACCTTC. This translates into CASSYSRDRAGYGYTF.

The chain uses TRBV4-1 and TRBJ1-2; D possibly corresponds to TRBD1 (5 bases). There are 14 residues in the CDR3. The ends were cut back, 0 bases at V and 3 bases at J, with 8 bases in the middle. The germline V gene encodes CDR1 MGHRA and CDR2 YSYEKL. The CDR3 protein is CASSQEGRDYGYTF. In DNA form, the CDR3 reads TGCGCCAGCAGCCAAGAGGGCAGGGACTATGGCTACACCTTC.

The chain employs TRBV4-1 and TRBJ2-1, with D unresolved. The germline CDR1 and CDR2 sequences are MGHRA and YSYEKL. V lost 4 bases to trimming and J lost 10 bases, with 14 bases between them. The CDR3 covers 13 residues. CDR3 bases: TGCGCCAGCAGCCCAGCTGGCCGTGGAGAGCAGTTCTTC. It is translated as CASSPAGRGEQFF.

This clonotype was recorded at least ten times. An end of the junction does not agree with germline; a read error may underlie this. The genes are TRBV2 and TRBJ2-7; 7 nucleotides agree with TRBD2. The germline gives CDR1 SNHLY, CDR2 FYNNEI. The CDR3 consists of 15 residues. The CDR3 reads CASSDLAGFPGGGRF. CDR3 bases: TGTGCCAGCAGTGATTTGGCGGGATTCCCCGGCGGGGGAAGATTC.

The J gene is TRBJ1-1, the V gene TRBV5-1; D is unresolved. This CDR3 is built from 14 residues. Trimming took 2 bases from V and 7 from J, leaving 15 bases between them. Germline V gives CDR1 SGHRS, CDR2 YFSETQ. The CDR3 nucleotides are TGCGCCAGCAGCTTCGGCGGGCTAAAGAATGAAGCTTTCTTT. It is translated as CASSFGGLKNEAFF.

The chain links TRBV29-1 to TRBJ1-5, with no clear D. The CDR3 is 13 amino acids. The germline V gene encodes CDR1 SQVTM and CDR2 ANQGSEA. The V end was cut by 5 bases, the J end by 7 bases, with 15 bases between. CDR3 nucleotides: TGCAGCGTTCAGGACCAGAACGGGCAGCCCCAGCATTTT. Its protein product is CSVQDQNGQPQHF. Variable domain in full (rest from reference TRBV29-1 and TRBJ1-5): SAVISQKPSRDICQRGTSLTIQCQVDSQVTMMFWYRQQPGQSLTLIATANQGSEATYESGFVIDKFPISRPNLTFSTLTVSNMSPEDSSIYLCSVQDQNGQPQHFGDGTRLSIL.

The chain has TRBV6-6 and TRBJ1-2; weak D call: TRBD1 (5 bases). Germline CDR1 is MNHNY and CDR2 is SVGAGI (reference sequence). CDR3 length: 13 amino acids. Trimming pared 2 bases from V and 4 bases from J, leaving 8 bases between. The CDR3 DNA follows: TGTGCCAGCAGTTACATAGGGGTCTATGGCTACACCTTC. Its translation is CASSYIGVYGYTF.

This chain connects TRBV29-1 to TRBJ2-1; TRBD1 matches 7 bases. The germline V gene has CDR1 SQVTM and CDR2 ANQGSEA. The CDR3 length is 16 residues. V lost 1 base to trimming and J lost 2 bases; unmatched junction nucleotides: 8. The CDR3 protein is CSVEVQQGPPYNEQFF. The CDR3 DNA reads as TGCAGCGTTGAAGTTCAACAGGGGCCCCCCTACAATGAGCAGTTCTTC.